This TCR beta chain was observed in a study of metastatic and nonmetastatic thyroid tumors. Germline V gene lookup returns CDR1 LNHDA and CDR2 SQIVND (reference sequence). CDR3 size: 13 residues. Among the patients, none had received any treatment before thyroid surgery. As regards this clone: Antigen specificity is unknown. An end of the junction does not agree with germline; a read error may underlie this.

With MiXCR, TCRdb called clones anew from the PCR reads. The table includes about 40,000 clones, about a sixth detected once. Notes on the study in general: Significantly greater TCR beta diversity was reportedly found in malignant thyroid tumors than in benign nodules (in blood and tumor).

The sample taken for sequencing was tumor tissue. The TCR sequence derives from a female donor with papillary thyroid cancer or a benign thyroid nodule (not recorded which). Some clones in this sample may be carry-over from other donors' samples. The rearrangement joins TRBV19 to TRBJ2-2, with D perhaps TRBD2 (5 bases). The DNA for the CDR3 is TGTGCCGCTAAACCTGGGGTTTCCGGGGAGCTTTTTTTT. Residues: CAAKPGVSGELFF.